This TCR beta chain was sequenced for a study of cytomegalovirus exposure and HLA in healthy donors. For this clone: What it binds is unknown.

The germline V gene has CDR1 SGHRS and CDR2 YFSETQ. With 1 base clipped from V and 0 bases from J, the junction kept 1 base outside the gene matches. CDR3 length: 15 amino acids. 13 Jbeta primers and 60 Vbeta primers were used for the PCR. Measured with immunoSEQ multiplex PCR; TCRdb has only the in-frame clones, and not every one. The data show about 97,000 clones, 65% to 85% seen once. Study-level results: About 87% or about 30% of the time was how often most TCR beta V segments were productive, according to an earlier analysis.

The J gene is TRBJ2-1, the V gene TRBV5-1; TRBD2 aligns across 7 bases. Material for sequencing was PBMCs. This TCR came from a man aged 35 to 55 in good health and CMV-seropositive. The CDR3, as DNA: TGCGCCAGCAGCTTGAGCGGGGACTCCTACAATGAGCAGTTCTTC. Amino acids: CASSLSGDSYNEQFF.